This record concerns one T cell receptor (beta chain) sequence. Trimming removed 5 bases from V and 1 base from J; junction bases left unmatched: 3. The germline gives CDR1 SGHNT, CDR2 YENEEA. This CDR3 spans 15 amino acids. Sequencing was performed with immunoSEQ multiplex PCR; in TCRdb, only in-frame clones are kept and a portion is missing. The sample shows some 180,000 clones, 80% of them seen only once. This sample is drawn from a study of blood T cell repertoires in COVID-19. Study at large: COVID-19 samples, acute and convalescent, were from the United States, Italy and Spain.

This receptor was obtained from a man aged 55 to 70 who had been exposed to COVID-19. The V gene is TRBV11-3, the J gene TRBJ2-3; 10 positions match TRBD1. The sample comprised PBMCs or T cells enriched from blood (not recorded which). In DNA form, the CDR3 reads TGTGCCAGCAGCCTTGGACAGGGGGGCACAGATACGCAGTATTTT. Translation: CASSLGQGGTDTQYF.